The 25 T cell receptor beta chains in this list originate from one sample, sequenced in a study of shared T cell receptors in the human thymus. Sequencing was performed with immunoSEQ multiplex PCR; in TCRdb, only in-frame clones are kept and a portion is missing. The data hold roughly 560,000 clones, with around 78% observed a single time. This sample also belongs to another study, concerning human thymus T cells.

The sample comprised thymocytes. Receptors were obtained from a boy in the first two years of life with a congenital heart defect.

The CDR3 region is CASSLEGRGTGELFF. In DNA form, the CDR3 reads TGTGCCAGCAGCTTAGAGGGTCGGGGAACCGGGGAGCTGTTTTTT. The V gene is TRBV7-4, the J gene TRBJ2-2; D may be TRBD2 (5 bases). The CDR3 length is 15 residues. Germline CDR1 reads SGHVT; CDR2 reads SQSDAQ. V shed 1 base and J shed 5 bases, with 11 bases lying between them.

J is TRBJ1-2 and V is TRBV6-6; D is ambiguous. V shed 2 bases and J shed 2 bases, with 9 bases lying between them. The CDR3 length is 14 residues. In germline, CDR1 is MNHNY, CDR2 SVGAGI (reference sequence). CDR3 DNA sequence: TGTGCCAGCAGTTACGAGGGCAAGAACTATGGCTACACCTTC. Its translation is CASSYEGKNYGYTF.

The rearrangement joins TRBV27 to TRBJ2-5, with 11 bases that match TRBD1. The end of the DNA is better explained by TRBJ2-7, so the J call may be wrong. Germline V gene lookup returns CDR1 MNHEY and CDR2 SMNVEV (reference sequence). The CDR3 is 14 residues long. CDR3 protein: CASSRDRGNYEQYF. DNA for the CDR3: TGTGCCAGCTCCCGGGACAGGGGGAACTACGAGCAGTACTTC.

The V gene is TRBV4-1, the J gene TRBJ1-1, with TRBD1 as a possible D gene (6 bases). The ends were cut back, 7 bases at V and 7 bases at J, with 10 bases in the middle. The CDR3 has 11 residues. Germline-derived CDR1 and CDR2 are MGHRA and YSYEKL. CDR3 in amino acids: CASTGQNEAFF. The DNA of the CDR3 is TGCGCCAGCACCGGACAGAATGAAGCTTTCTTT.

The chain couples TRBV4-3 to TRBJ2-1; 10 nucleotides align to TRBD1. From germline, CDR1 is LGHNA and CDR2 YSLEER. V lost 0 bases and J lost 6; bases outside the gene matches: 11. The CDR3 spans 18 residues. CDR3 coding DNA: TGCGCCAGCAGCCAAGAGGGACAGGGGACCCAGCCCCTCAATGAGCAGTTCTTC. This sequence encodes CASSQEGQGTQPLNEQFF.

The genes are TRBV5-1 and TRBJ2-3, with 7 bases identical to TRBD1. Unmatched junction bases numbered 4, after V lost 5 bases and J lost 7 bases. This CDR3 comprises 12 residues. The germline V gene has CDR1 SGHRS and CDR2 YFSETQ. Here the CDR3 reads CASRGGVNTQYF. The DNA of the CDR3 is TGCGCCAGCAGAGGGGGCGTAAATACGCAGTATTTT.

The chain joins TRBV10-1 to TRBJ2-1, with TRBD1 as a possible D gene (5 bases). The CDR3 extends over 15 amino acids. Germline loops: CDR1 WNHNN, CDR2 SYGVQD (reference sequence). V dropped 2 bases and J dropped 8 bases, with 16 bases sitting between them. The CDR3 DNA reads TGCGCCAGCAGTGAGATAGGCAGGGATCGGGATGAGCAGTTCTTC. It specifies CASSEIGRDRDEQFF.

This clone appeared a single time. V gene TRBV5-1 combines with J gene TRBJ2-3; 9 bases fit TRBD1. The ends lost 6 bases at V and 4 bases at J; junction bases unmatched: 6. The germline gives CDR1 SGHRS, CDR2 YFSETQ. The CDR3 is made up of 14 amino acids. The CDR3 bases are TGCGCCAGCAACCGGGACAGGGAACCAGATACGCAGTATTTT. Translating gives CASNRDREPDTQYF.

The gene calls are TRBV4-2 and TRBJ2-1; 8 nucleotides match TRBD2. The CDR3 spans 17 residues. With 0 bases clipped from V and 5 bases from J, the junction kept 9 bases outside the gene matches. Per the germline V gene, CDR1 is LGHNA and CDR2 is YNFKEQ. The DNA for the CDR3 is TGTGCCAGCAGCCAAGATCAACTAGCGGACTTAAACAATGAGCAGTTCTTC. Encoded protein: CASSQDQLADLNNEQFF.

This chain links TRBV6-1 with TRBJ2-2; D is undetermined. Germline-derived CDR1 and CDR2 are MNHNS and SASEGT. The CDR3 spans 14 residues. Trimming took 8 bases from V and 0 from J, leaving 10 bases between them. The CDR3 coding sequence is TGTGCCAGCGAGGTGGTTCCGAACACCGGGGAGCTGTTTTTT. Amino acid sequence: CASEVVPNTGELFF.

This chain links TRBV28 with TRBJ2-1; TRBD2 might be the D (6 bases). CDR1 is MDHEN and CDR2 is SYDVKM in the germline V gene. Trimming took 3 bases from V and 0 from J, leaving 15 bases between them. This CDR3 spans 17 amino acids. The CDR3 coding sequence is TGTGCCAGCAGTTTCAGCCTGGCGGGGAGCTCCTACAATGAGCAGTTCTTC. Encoded protein: CASSFSLAGSSYNEQFF.

The chain combines TRBV27 with TRBJ2-1; TRBD2 matches 10 bases. V dropped 5 bases and J dropped 9; count of bases not matched to a gene: 19. The V gene's germline CDR1 is MNHEY and CDR2 SMNVEV (reference sequence). The CDR3 has 18 residues. For the CDR3, the DNA is TGTGCCAGCAGTCCCATGCCAGCGGGAGGGCTCTCGTTAAGTGAGCAGTTCTTC. Translated: CASSPMPAGGLSLSEQFF.

This clone was counted a few times. This chain connects TRBV19 to TRBJ1-1; 10 bases align to TRBD1. V lost 3 bases, J lost 7 bases, and 11 bases stayed unmatched. From germline, CDR1 is LNHDA and CDR2 SQIVND (reference sequence). CDR3 length: 16 residues. CDR3 sequence reads: CASSIPPGQGGGEAFF. CDR3 nucleotides: TGTGCCAGTAGTATCCCCCCAGGACAGGGGGGGGGTGAAGCTTTCTTT.

The table lists this clone with a count of one. The genes are TRBV11-2 and TRBJ2-1; D gene ambiguous. The CDR3 loop spans 19 amino acids. Looked up from germline, CDR1 is SGHAT and CDR2 is FQNNGV. With 6 bases removed from V and 0 bases from J, the gap between germline ends came to 24 bases. The DNA for the CDR3 is TGTGCCAGCAGGGGTTTGGGCTACCTGGGCCCCAGCTCCTACAATGAGCAGTTCTTC. The encoded protein is CASRGLGYLGPSSYNEQFF.

The chain couples TRBV5-4 to TRBJ2-7; 8 bases are a match to TRBD2. The CDR3 covers 16 residues. Germline-derived CDR1 and CDR2 are SGHNT and YYREEE (reference sequence). Losses at the gene ends were 0 bases for V and 3 bases for J; bases not matched to a gene: 8. CDR3 sequence: CASSLALAVPFYEQYF. The CDR3 bases are TGTGCCAGCAGCTTGGCACTAGCGGTCCCGTTCTACGAGCAGTACTTC.

This chain connects TRBV5-1 to TRBJ2-7; 9 positions match TRBD2. Germline V lookup: CDR1 SGHRS, CDR2 YFSETQ. V trimming: 0 bases; J trimming: 5 bases; junction bases outside the gene matches: 6. CDR3 length equals 15 residues. The CDR3 nucleotides read TGCGCCAGCAGCTTGGTGGCGGGAGGGGTCCACGAGCAGTACTTC. It is translated as CASSLVAGGVHEQYF.

The chain uses TRBV30 and TRBJ2-2, with 7 bases aligning to TRBD1. Per germline, CDR1 GTSNPN and CDR2 SVGIG (reference sequence). The CDR3 is 14 amino acids. V dropped 8 bases and J dropped 3; count of bases not matched to a gene: 9. The CDR3 is CAGSHQGDTGELFF. Written as DNA, the CDR3 is TGTGCCGGAAGCCATCAGGGGGACACCGGGGAGCTGTTTTTT.

The genes are TRBV5-8 and TRBJ1-2; 8 nucleotides line up with TRBD1. Germline trimming cut 0 bases from V and 7 bases from J; bases unmatched to any gene: 5. This CDR3 is 14 amino acids long. The germline V gene has CDR1 SGHTS and CDR2 YDEGEE. The CDR3 DNA reads TGTGCCAGCAGCTTGGACAGGGGGTTGGGTGGCTACACCTTC. Its protein product is CASSLDRGLGGYTF.

The chain links TRBV18 to TRBJ2-7; 12 bases are a match to TRBD2. The V gene's germline CDR1 is KGHSH and CDR2 LQKENI. V lost 4 bases and J lost 0; bases outside the gene matches: 4. The CDR3 sequence is 16 residues long. The CDR3 DNA reads as TGTGCCAGCTCACTTAGACTAGCGGGAGACTCCTACGAGCAGTACTTC. The encoded protein is CASSLRLAGDSYEQYF.

This chain uses TRBV29-1 with TRBJ1-3; D not certain. The CDR3 sequence is 15 residues long. Germline CDR1 and CDR2: SQVTM and ANQGSEA. Trimming removed 3 bases at V and 0 bases at J, with 12 bases between. CDR3 region: CSVDTSDSSGNTIYF. The CDR3 DNA reads as TGCAGCGTTGATACCAGTGACTCCTCTGGAAACACCATATATTTT.

CDR3 loop: CASSPIGLAGLETQYF. Written as DNA, the CDR3 is TGTGCCAGCAGCCCCATCGGACTAGCGGGATTAGAGACCCAGTACTTC. The chain recombines TRBV11-3 with TRBJ2-5, with 12 nucleotides matching TRBD2. The length of the CDR3 is 16 residues. V shed 5 bases and J 4 bases; nucleotides not matched to a gene: 8. Germline lookup yields CDR1 SGHNT and CDR2 YENEEA. Using reference TRBV11-3 and TRBJ2-5 for the parts outside the CDR3, the full variable domain is EAGVVQSPRYKIIEKKQPVAFWCNPISGHNTLYWYLQNLGQGPELLIRYENEEAVDDSQLPKDRFSAERLKGVDSTLKIQPAELGDSAVYLCASSPIGLAGLETQYFGPGTRLLVL.

The chain has TRBV10-1 and TRBJ2-7, with 14 bases aligning to TRBD2. With 7 bases clipped from V and 3 bases from J, the junction kept 2 bases outside the gene matches. The CDR3 covers 14 residues. CDR1 is WNHNN and CDR2 is SYGVQD in the germline V gene (reference sequence). CDR3 protein: CASIGTSGSYEQYF. CDR3 DNA sequence: TGCGCCAGCATTGGGACTAGCGGGAGCTACGAGCAGTACTTC.

The chain links TRBV6-1 to TRBJ2-6, with TRBD1 matching 7 bases. V was clipped by 4 bases and J by 0 bases; unmatched bases: 3. CDR1 is MNHNS, CDR2 SASEGT, per germline. The CDR3 totals 16 residues. The CDR3 protein is CASSAQGNSGANVLTF. Here the CDR3 DNA reads TGTGCCAGCAGTGCACAGGGGAACTCTGGGGCCAACGTCCTGACTTTC.

This chain joins TRBV28 and TRBJ2-3; 9 bases agree with TRBD2. The CDR3 length is 15 residues. Losses at the gene ends were 5 bases for V and 1 base for J; bases not matched to a gene: 4. Germline V gene lookup returns CDR1 MDHEN and CDR2 SYDVKM. The CDR3 spells CASSDRLAGTDTQYF. CDR3 nucleotides: TGTGCCAGCAGTGACAGACTAGCGGGCACAGATACGCAGTATTTT.

The table lists this clone with a count of one. DNA of the CDR3: TGTGCCAGCAGCCACAGGGGAGTGGACTATGGCTACACCTTC. It encodes CASSHRGVDYGYTF. The V gene is TRBV13, the J gene TRBJ1-2; 7 bases fit TRBD1. CDR3 size: 14 residues. V shed 5 bases, J shed 3 bases, and the junction held 6 bases outside the gene matches. Per the germline V gene, CDR1 is PRHDT and CDR2 is FYEKMQ (reference sequence).